Detailed here is one TCR beta chain. Its antigen remains unidentified. This specimen comes from a study of shared clonotypes between healthy human individuals. Study-wide findings and caveats: Non-shared clonotypes had lower generation probabilities than those shared by all four donors. In this cohort, only blood was sampled, and tissue repertoires likely differ.

The table came from immunoSEQ multiplex PCR; TCRdb's copy has only in-frame clones and leaves some out. The table shows roughly 1,500,000 clones, with approximately 98.5% occurring only once. Sequenced: naive CD4+ T cells sorted from blood. This sample's subset: CD45RA+ positively selected. The TCR sequence derives from a man between 25 and 39 years old in good health.

The CDR3 DNA reads TGCGCCAGCAGCTTGGGACTAGCGGGGCGTCAAGAGACCCAGTACTTC. Translated: CASSLGLAGRQETQYF. The rearrangement joins TRBV5-1 to TRBJ2-5; 11 nucleotides match TRBD2. The CDR3 spans 16 residues. V was clipped by 0 bases and J by 2 bases; unmatched bases: 3. The V gene's germline CDR1 is SGHRS and CDR2 YFSETQ.